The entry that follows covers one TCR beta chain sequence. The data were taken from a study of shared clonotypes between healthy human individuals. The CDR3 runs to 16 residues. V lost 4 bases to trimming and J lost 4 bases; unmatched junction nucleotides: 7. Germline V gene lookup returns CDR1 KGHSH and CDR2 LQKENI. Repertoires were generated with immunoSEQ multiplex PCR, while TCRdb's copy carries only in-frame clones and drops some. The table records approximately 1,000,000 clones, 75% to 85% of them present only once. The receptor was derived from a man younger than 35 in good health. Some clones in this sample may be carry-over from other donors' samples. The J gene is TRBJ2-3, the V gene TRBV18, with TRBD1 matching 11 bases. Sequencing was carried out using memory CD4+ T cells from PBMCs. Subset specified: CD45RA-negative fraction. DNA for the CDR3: TGTGCCAGCTCACTATCCGGGACAGGGGGTCCAGATACGCAGTATTTT. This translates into CASSLSGTGGPDTQYF.